This T cell receptor (beta chain) comes out of a study of control samples from healthy donors and cancer patients. Germline V gene data show CDR1 as LGHDT and CDR2 as YNNKEL (reference sequence). V shed 3 bases, J shed 4 bases, and the junction held 7 bases outside the gene matches. The CDR3 is made up of 15 amino acids. Repertoires were generated with immunoSEQ multiplex PCR, while TCRdb's copy carries only in-frame clones and drops some. The table shows some 73,000 clones, with roughly 94% occurring only once. The sample comprised blood. The origin of this receptor is a middle-aged woman in good health. This chain joins TRBV3-1 (or the pseudogene TRBV3-2) and TRBJ2-3, with TRBD1 matching 7 bases. CDR3 loop: CASSQRTGSPDTQYF. The CDR3 nucleotides are TGTGCCAGCAGCCAGAGGACAGGTTCCCCAGATACGCAGTATTTT.